This T cell receptor beta chain was found in a study of T-cell memory formation after mild COVID-19. Germline trimming cut 1 base from V and 5 bases from J; bases unmatched to any gene: 1. The CDR3 length is 14 residues. Germline V gene data show CDR1 as ENHRY and CDR2 as SYGVKD. Overall study results and limits: CD4+ contracting clones lay mainly in CM and EM, CD8+ ones in EMRA. Pre-infection memory showed some responding clones, and this suggested that cross-reactive memory joined.

TCRdb called the 5' RACE reads again in MiXCR, with one record for every CDR3 protein. Of a few hundred thousand distinct CDR3 sequences in the sample, roughly 20% were seen once. This clonotype showed up just a few times. Its antigen is as yet unknown. This TCR was recovered from an adult woman who had mild COVID-19 (a few samples of this study predate the infection). Cell type and time point are not known. Sequencing input: PBMCs or a T cell subset sorted from them (not recorded which). The chain has TRBV10-3 and TRBJ1-2; TRBD1 matches 10 bases. In nucleotides, the CDR3 is TGTGCCATCAGTGAGTTGGACAGGGGGTATGGCTACACCTTC. Encoded protein: CAISELDRGYGYTF.